This T cell receptor beta chain was captured in a study of blood T cell repertoires in COVID-19. As for the study in general: The cDNA or gDNA used as material had been derived from T cells, B-cell-depleted T cells, or PBMCs.

Germline V gene lookup returns CDR1 SNHLY and CDR2 FYNNEI. The V gene end was trimmed by 6 bases and the J gene end by 4 bases; junction bases not matched to a gene: 7. The CDR3 is 14 residues long. Original data processing: For nucleated cells, counts were estimated from reference gene primer amplification. Generated by immunoSEQ multiplex PCR, the TCRdb table keeps only in-frame clones and is missing some. V, J and clone size are those of that table, while D and trimming were read from the DNA. The top ten clones hold approximately 2.1% of a sample with approximately 200,000 clones, nearly 90% of them seen once. Membership in each cohort depended on participant-reported clinical history.

The chain joins TRBV2 to TRBJ1-2; TRBD1 matches at 8 bases. This receptor was taken from a woman between 40 and 55 years old with acute COVID-19. The sample was PBMCs or T cells enriched from blood (not recorded which). The CDR3 loop is CASSDRGLLYGYTF. CDR3 coding DNA: TGTGCCAGCAGCGACAGGGGCCTCCTCTATGGCTACACCTTC.